Sequencing of this T cell receptor (beta chain) was carried out in a study of shared clonotypes between healthy human individuals. This clone was seen a handful of times. TCRdb keeps only in-frame clones here, not all; method: immunoSEQ multiplex PCR. The sample includes more than 400,000 clones, 90% to 96% of them seen just once. This receptor was obtained from a woman aged 25 to 39 in good health. The specimen sequenced was naive CD4+ T cells sorted from blood. Subset defined: CD45RA+ positively selected.

The CDR3 reads CASSLASTEQYF. CDR3 DNA: TGTGCCAGCAGTTTAGCCTCCACCGAGCAGTACTTC. The chain carries TRBV28 and TRBJ2-7; D uncertain. The CDR3 consists of 12 residues. CDR1 is MDHEN, CDR2 SYDVKM, per germline. Between the trimmed V and J ends, which lost 2 bases and 6 bases, there was a span of 8 bases.